This T cell receptor beta chain was obtained from a study of cytomegalovirus exposure and HLA in healthy donors. The PCR had 60 Vbeta and 13 Jbeta primers. Clones were sequenced by immunoSEQ multiplex PCR, and TCRdb holds only the in-frame ones, with some missing. Of approximately 190,000 clones listed, 65% to 90% are singletons. Looked up from germline, CDR1 is SQVTM and CDR2 is ANQGSEA. This CDR3 has 14 amino acids. The germline V and J ends were trimmed by 4 bases and 1 base, with 13 bases remaining between them. The chain uses TRBV29-1 and TRBJ1-1; no clear D. The sequence was collected from a middle-aged man in good health and CMV-seropositive. The sequenced sample was PBMCs. CDR3: CSVVSRVSNTEAFF. The CDR3 region has the DNA TGCAGCGTTGTATCTCGGGTATCGAACACTGAAGCTTTCTTT.